These T cell receptor beta chains were read from a single sample in a study of T-cell reconstitution after alpha-beta-depleted transplantation in children. In TCRdb, the PCR reads were re-called with MiXCR into one record per CDR3 protein. The sample has 350,000 to 450,000 distinct CDR3 sequences, roughly 15% seen once. This sample comprised PBMCs, obtained from the stem cell graft. The receptors here all came from a human donor who donated a stem cell graft to a child with Fanconi anemia. The CDR3 runs from the conserved cysteine through the conserved F or W. A D gene is named only where the DNA matches it firmly. Only some rows state a clone size, as once, few, many or a class for expanded clones.

CDR3aa | CDR3nt | d_gene | abundance | j_gene | v_gene
CASSDRGMSENIQYF | TGTGCCAGCAGTGATCGGGGTATGTCTGAAAACATTCAGTACTTC | NA | NA | TRBJ2-4 | TRBV25-1
CASSQDRGSTSGNTIYF | TGTGCCAGCAGCCAAGATCGCGGCAGCACCTCTGGAAACACCATATATTTT | NA | many | TRBJ1-3 | TRBV4-2
CASSSTQGTEAFF | TGTGCCAGCAGCTCTACACAGGGCACTGAAGCTTTCTTT | NA | many | TRBJ1-1 | TRBV7-9
CASSQVEGGEADTQYF | TGCGCCAGCAGCCAAGTGGAAGGGGGCGAGGCAGATACGCAGTATTTT | TRBD1 | many | TRBJ2-3 | TRBV4-3
CSAHGAPGTQYF | TGCAGTGCCCACGGGGCTCCGGGGACGCAGTATTTT | NA | many | TRBJ2-3 | TRBV20-1
CASSLWGGGELFF | TGTGCCAGCAGCTTGTGGGGTGGCGGGGAGCTGTTTTTT | NA | few | TRBJ2-2 | TRBV5-4
CASSPGGVSYEQYF | TGTGCCAGCAGCCCAGGGGGGGTCTCCTACGAGCAGTACTTC | NA | few | TRBJ2-7 | TRBV7-8
CSVSGGTTYGYTF | TGCAGCGTCTCAGGGGGGACCACCTATGGCTACACCTTC | TRBD1 | few | TRBJ1-2 | TRBV29-1
CASSEGTGLMNTEAFF | TGTGCCAGCAGTGAAGGGACAGGTCTTATGAACACTGAAGCTTTCTTT | TRBD1 | NA | TRBJ1-1 | TRBV6-1
CAISDPDRVSYEQYF | TGTGCCATCAGTGATCCCGACAGGGTATCCTACGAGCAGTACTTC | TRBD1 | many | TRBJ2-7 | TRBV10-3
CASSPPRGHHTGYGYTF | TGTGCCAGCAGCCCCCCCCGGGGGCATCACACAGGCTATGGCTACACCTTC | NA | many | TRBJ1-2 | TRBV3-1
CASSIDGYNEQFF | TGTGCCAGTAGTATTGATGGGTACAATGAGCAGTTCTTC | NA | few | TRBJ2-1 | TRBV19
CASSPSAGDRGYGYTF | TGTGCCAGCAGTCCCTCTGCAGGGGATCGGGGCTATGGCTACACCTTC | NA | NA | TRBJ1-2 | TRBV27
CSARGSGGTDTQCF | TGCAGTGCTAGGGGTAGCGGGGGAACAGATACGCAGTGTTTT | TRBD2 | NA | TRBJ2-3 | TRBV20-1
CSGRSGEWGTEAFF | TGCAGCGGCCGCTCAGGGGAGTGGGGCACTGAAGCTTTCTTT | NA | few | TRBJ1-1 | TRBV29-1
CAISEDRGGDTEAFF | TGTGCCATCAGTGAGGACAGGGGGGGGGACACTGAAGCTTTCTTT | TRBD1 | NA | TRBJ1-1 | TRBV10-3
CASSQESQTFGGRTEAFF | TGTGCCAGCAGCCAAGAGTCTCAAACCTTCGGGGGGCGTACTGAAGCTTTCTTT | NA | many | TRBJ1-1 | TRBV4-2
CASSLDRVFGNGELFF | TGTGCCAGCAGCTTGGACAGGGTGTTCGGGAACGGGGAGCTGTTTTTT | NA | NA | TRBJ2-2 | TRBV5-5
CASRAPPGGVNSPLHF | TGTGCCAGCAGGGCCCCCCCGGGAGGTGTAAACTCACCCCTCCACTTT | NA | few | TRBJ1-6 | TRBV6-1
CASSPGAGGAGDTQYF | TGTGCCAGCAGCCCAGGGGCCGGCGGGGCTGGAGATACGCAGTATTTT | NA | NA | TRBJ2-3 | TRBV7-9
CASSYSSGGNEKLFF | TGTGCCAGCAGTTACTCGAGTGGGGGCAATGAAAAACTGTTTTTT | NA | few | TRBJ1-4 | TRBV6-5
CSARKGARGGYTF | TGCAGTGCTAGAAAGGGGGCCCGGGGTGGCTACACCTTC | TRBD1 | NA | TRBJ1-2 | TRBV20-1
CASRGEEVSNTEAFF | TGTGCCAGCAGGGGGGAGGAGGTTTCCAACACTGAAGCTTTCTTT | NA | NA | TRBJ1-1 | TRBV2
CASRDGTGFRETQYF | TGTGCCAGCAGAGATGGGACAGGGTTTCGAGAGACCCAGTACTTC | TRBD1 | few | TRBJ2-5 | TRBV2